The rows below give T cell receptor beta chains drawn from one sample of a study of blood T cell repertoires in COVID-19. Profiled with immunoSEQ multiplex PCR; TCRdb holds only in-frame clones, not every one. The sample has around 320,000 clones, approximately 90% seen once. The sequenced sample was peripheral blood. The receptors were sampled from a man aged 18 to 29 with active or convalescent COVID-19. Both conserved end residues are part of each CDR3. A D gene is named only where the DNA matches it firmly. Not every row has a clone size; where given, it reads once, few, many or a size class.

J	D	size	V	DNA	CDR3
TRBJ2-2	TRBD1	NA	TRBV5-1	TGCGCCAGCAGCGGGACAGGGGACGAGCTGTTTTTT	CASSGTGDELFF
TRBJ1-2	TRBD1	NA	TRBV5-1	TGCGCCAGCAGCTCAGACAGGGGGCGTAATGGCTACACCTTC	CASSSDRGRNGYTF
TRBJ1-4	NA	NA	TRBV5-1	TGCGCCAGCAGCCCGGGTATAGGCGAAAAACTGTTTTTT	CASSPGIGEKLFF
TRBJ1-1	NA	NA	TRBV7-9	TGTGCCAGCAGCTCATTTTTGGAAGCTTTCTTT	CASSSFLEAFF
TRBJ1-5	TRBD1	NA	TRBV18	TGTGCCAGCTCAAGCCGGGACAGGGAAGGTCAGCCCCAGCATTTT	CASSSRDREGQPQHF
TRBJ2-7	NA	few	TRBV10-3	TGTGCCATCAGTGAGGGTCAGGTAAGAGACGAGCAGTACTTC	CAISEGQVRDEQYF
TRBJ2-3	TRBD1	few	TRBV19	TGTGCCAGTAGTAGAGGTTGGGTAACAGGGGGCCCAGATACGCAGTATTTT	CASSRGWVTGGPDTQYF
TRBJ2-5	TRBD2	NA	TRBV11-2	TGTGCCAGCAGCTTAGCGGGAGGGCCGGGGTACTTC	CASSLAGGPGYF
TRBJ1-2	TRBD1	NA	TRBV7-9	TGTGCCAGCAGCTTGACAGGGGACTATGGCTACACCTTC	CASSLTGDYGYTF
TRBJ2-1	TRBD2	few	TRBV10-1	TGCGCCAGCAGTCCGACTAGCGAAGCGACGGAGCAGTTCTTC	CASSPTSEATEQFF
TRBJ2-7	NA	once	TRBV9	TGTGCCGGTCCCGAAGGGCAGGGCAAATACGAGCAGTACTTC	CAGPEGQGKYEQYF
TRBJ1-2	NA	NA	TRBV27	TGTGCCAGCAGTTCCCACGGCCCGGGTGTCTACACCTTC	CASSSHGPGVYTF
TRBJ2-6	NA	NA	TRBV4-2	TGTGCCAGCAGCCAAGACCGGGACGGGAGAAGCTCTGGGGCCAACGTCCTGACTTTC	CASSQDRDGRSSGANVLTF
TRBJ2-2	TRBD1	NA	TRBV7-9	TGTGCCAGCAGCTTAGCAGACGGACAGGGGGCCGGCGGGGAGCTGTTTTTT	CASSLADGQGAGGELFF
TRBJ2-3	TRBD1	few	TRBV15	TGTGCCACCAGCAGAGGACAGGGGGAGACAGATACGCAGTATTTT	CATSRGQGETDTQYF
TRBJ1-1	NA	few	TRBV15	TGTGCCACCAGCACGCAGGAGAACACTGAAGCTTTCTTT	CATSTQENTEAFF
TRBJ2-7	NA	NA	TRBV2	TGTGCCAGCTCACCCAGGCTCTACGAGCAGTACTTC	CASSPRLYEQYF
TRBJ2-7	NA	NA	TRBV4-1	TGCGCCAGCAGCCATCTCTTGGGGGCGCGAGAACCCTACGAGCAGTACTTC	CASSHLLGAREPYEQYF
TRBJ2-7	TRBD2	NA	TRBV5-1	TGCGCCAGCAGGCCCTCGGGAGGGAGGGAGCAGTACTTC	CASRPSGGREQYF
TRBJ1-1	NA	NA	TRBV7-2	TGTGCCAGCAGCTCTTTACTAAACACTGAAGCTTTCTTT	CASSSLLNTEAFF
TRBJ1-2	NA	NA	TRBV7-2	TGTGCCAGCAGCTTTGGCAGGGAAGTGGGCTATGGCTACACCTTC	CASSFGREVGYGYTF
TRBJ2-7	NA	NA	TRBV7-9	TGTGCCAGCAGCCCGGACAACTACGAGCAGTACTTC	CASSPDNYEQYF
TRBJ2-7	TRBD2	NA	TRBV7-2	TGTGCCAGCAGCTTAGACTCTGGAACTAGCGGCTACGAGCAGTACTTC	CASSLDSGTSGYEQYF
TRBJ2-2	NA	NA	TRBV19	TGTGCCAGTAGTATAGACGCCCTAGCCTGGACCGGGGAGCTGTTTTTT	CASSIDALAWTGELFF
TRBJ2-7	NA	NA	TRBV19	TGTGCCAGTAGTATCCCCCCCCAGGGGGGCGACGAGCAGTACTTC	CASSIPPQGGDEQYF
TRBJ2-5	TRBD2	NA	TRBV7-7	TGTGCCAGCAGCACGACTAGCGGGGACCAAGAGACCCAGTACTTC	CASSTTSGDQETQYF
TRBJ2-7	TRBD2	NA	TRBV28	TGTGCCAGTAGTTTGACTAGCGGGAGAGATTTCGGGGAGCAGTACTTC	CASSLTSGRDFGEQYF
TRBJ2-1	TRBD1	NA	TRBV5-1	TGCGCCAGCAGCTTGGTCCAGGGGGTCAATGAGCAGTTCTTC	CASSLVQGVNEQFF
TRBJ2-1	TRBD2	NA	TRBV19	TGTGCCAGTATTAGCGGGGGTGACAATGAGCAGTTCTTC	CASISGGDNEQFF
TRBJ1-5	TRBD1	NA	TRBV6-2/TRBV6-3	TGTGCCAGCAGTTCCGGGACAGGGGGCAATCAGCCCCAGCATTTT	CASSSGTGGNQPQHF
TRBJ2-5	TRBD1	NA	TRBV5-1	TGCGCCAGCAGCTTGGGAGGGACAGGGCCTCAAGAGACCCAGTACTTC	CASSLGGTGPQETQYF
TRBJ1-2	TRBD1	NA	TRBV27	TGTGCCAGCAGTGAGCGGACAGGGACCCGGCTTGGCTACACCTTC	CASSERTGTRLGYTF
TRBJ1-4	NA	NA	TRBV6-6	TGTGCCAGCAGTTACCGTACGGGAAATGAAAAACTGTTTTTT	CASSYRTGNEKLFF
TRBJ1-5	NA	few	TRBV4-2	TGTGCCAGCAGCCAAGGGACAGAAAATCAGCCCCAGCATTTT	CASSQGTENQPQHF
TRBJ2-7	TRBD2	NA	TRBV19	TGTGCCAGTAGTATTGGGACTAGCGGGGGATACGAGCAGTACTTC	CASSIGTSGGYEQYF
TRBJ1-2	NA	NA	TRBV7-2	TGTGCCAGCAGTCACGACACGAACTATGGCTACACCTTC	CASSHDTNYGYTF
TRBJ2-1	TRBD2	NA	TRBV11-2	TGTGCCAGCAGCTCAGAGACTAGCGGGACTGCCAATGAGCAGTTCTTC	CASSSETSGTANEQFF
TRBJ2-1	NA	NA	TRBV10-3	TGTGCCACGGAGCGGGTCCTCTCCTACAATGAGCAGTTCTTC	CATERVLSYNEQFF
TRBJ2-7	NA	once	TRBV7-9	TGTGCCAGCAGCCCAGGGACATGGAACTCCTACGAGCAGTACTTC	CASSPGTWNSYEQYF
TRBJ1-2	NA	NA	TRBV18	TGTGCCAGCTCACCAAAGACAGGCGGCTACACCTTC	CASSPKTGGYTF
TRBJ1-6	TRBD1	NA	TRBV3-1/TRBV3-2	TGTGCCAGCAGCCAAGTCGGGACAGCTAATTCACCCCTCCACTTT	CASSQVGTANSPLHF